Below, 3 T cell receptor beta chains from the same sample are listed, as sequenced in a study of Ad26.COV2.S vaccination and SARS-CoV-2 variants. Libraries were prepared by immunoSEQ multiplex PCR; TCRdb keeps only in-frame clonotypes and omits some of them. This table holds about 330,000 clones, around 90% found once. Treatment here: approximately 18 received Ad26.COV2.S at low or high dose, single or two shots; about 5 received placebo; per-sample allocation not given. Repertoires come from day 63 after the first vaccine or placebo injection. Sequenced material: peripheral blood, taken in a trial of Ad26.COV2.S vaccine versus placebo. The receptors shown here come from a person aged 18-60 years who received the Ad26.COV2.S COVID-19 vaccine or a placebo.

The CDR3 nucleotides read TGTGCCAGCAGCCCCGAGGGGAGATGGAACACTGAAGCTTTCTTT. Translating it yields CASSPEGRWNTEAFF. The chain employs TRBV11-3 and TRBJ1-1; D possibly corresponds to TRBD1 (5 bases). CDR3 length: 15 amino acids. Trimming shortened V by 5 bases and J by 1 base, and 14 bases separated the two germline ends. Germline V CDR1 and CDR2: SGHNT, YENEEA.

The chain employs TRBV5-1 and TRBJ2-5, with D possibly matching TRBD2 (5 bases). In germline, CDR1 is SGHRS, CDR2 YFSETQ. The CDR3 is 14 residues long. Between the trimmed V and J ends, which lost 6 bases and 3 bases, there was a span of 15 bases. CDR3 bases: TGCGCCAGCACCCGAAGGACTGGGGAAGAGACCCAGTACTTC. Its translation is CASTRRTGEETQYF. Filled out from reference TRBV5-1 and TRBJ2-5, the complete variable domain reads KAGVTQTPRYLIKTRGQQVTLSCSPISGHRSVSWYQQTPGQGLQFLFEYFSETQRNKGNFPGRFSGRQFSNSRSEMNVSTLELGDSALYLCASTRRTGEETQYFGPGTRLLVL.

This rearrangement joins TRBV6-1 to TRBJ1-6, with D possibly matching TRBD1 (5 bases). Germline assignment: CDR1 MNHNS and CDR2 SASEGT. V lost 3 bases to trimming and J lost 0 bases, with 12 bases between them. The CDR3 spans 17 residues. The CDR3 nucleotides read TGTGCCAGCAGTGACGGGGGGGGGAGCTCCTATAATTCACCCCTCCACTTT. Its protein is CASSDGGGSSYNSPLHF.